This T cell receptor (beta chain) stems from a study of T cells of healthy individuals. MiXCR, run by TCRdb on the 5' RACE reads, gives a single entry per CDR3 protein. The table shows 40,000 to 45,000 distinct CDR3 sequences, with roughly 4.3% occurring only once. This clonotype was seen at least ten times. The CDR3 has 15 amino acids. V lost 0 bases, J lost 9 bases, and 18 bases lay in between. The germline gives CDR1 DFQATT, CDR2 SNEGSKA (reference sequence). The V and J genes are TRBV20-1 and TRBJ2-1, with D unresolved. This TCR was recovered from a human donor in good health. DNA for the CDR3: TGCAGTGCTAGAGATAGGTGGGAATTACACTCTGAGCAGTTCTTC. Its protein product is CSARDRWELHSEQFF.